This T cell receptor beta chain derives from a study of blood T cell repertoires in COVID-19 (dated by TCRdb to the early 2020s). The study in broad terms: Samples covering the acute and convalescent phases of COVID-19 were provided by collaborators in the United States, Italy and Spain. The prospective study material was composed of cDNA or gDNA derived from T cells, B-cell-depleted T cells, or PBMCs. Deeply sampled blood TCRbeta repertoires from subjects exposed to, actively infected with, or recovered from COVID-19 were included in the dataset. The repertoires were released in a freely available public database meant as a resource for research on the immune response to SARS-CoV-2. The samples were drawn from two sources: the first 160 participants of the ongoing ImmuneRACE study, and 1,254 subjects contributed by 6 global collaborators. Sample metadata almost always included a de-identified subject ID, COVID-19 status, age in years and sex. Where available, HLA class I and class II types were taken from metadata supplied by the sample provider and were not determined by assay-based typing. The paper's findings and limits, for the study overall: The quantity of clinical and demographic metadata differed by source and by participant and was supplied without curation.

Enrolling through a virtual design, the prospective study's participants ranged in age from roughly 18 to 95 years and lived across roughly 23 United States geographic areas. In the prospective study, cohorts were assigned on the basis of participant-reported clinical history obtained from a screening survey and a study questionnaire. Each participant in the prospective study had whole blood, serum and a nasopharyngeal or oropharyngeal swab collected by mobile phlebotomists. Additional blood draws and questionnaires over an approximately two-month period could optionally be provided by prospective study participants. Before DNA extraction, blood samples from the prospective study were shipped at room temperature or frozen. For this clone: It has no known antigen specificity. Base qualities are missing; no much larger clone stands one base away.

Based on the germline V gene, the CDR1 and CDR2 sequences are SGHAT and FQNNGV. V and J are truncated by 5 bases and 5 bases respectively, leaving an intervening sequence of 22 bases. The CDR3 has 16 amino acids, counting the end cysteine and phenylalanine. Only CDR3 DNA is held: 48 bases, read in frame from base 1. TCRbeta CDR3 regions were amplified from genomic DNA using the immunoSEQ Assay, a bias-controlled multiplex PCR. In the authors' own workflow: The number of nucleated cells in each sample was estimated from the amplification of reference gene primers within the assay. To quantify the absolute abundance of each unique TCRbeta CDR3 rearrangement, sequence reads were collapsed and filtered. For each sample, productive Simpson clonality was calculated as the square root of Simpson's diversity index over productive rearrangements. What TCRdb holds here is the immuneACCESS table cut down to in-frame rearrangements. Part of the clones is not present; checked against another copy, under half of the missing clones reflect an unresolved V gene, and the others are unexplained. The V and J calls and clone size were taken over from that table, and D and trimming were inferred from the DNA. In all, the sample holds some 190,000 clones, and roughly 88% of those were seen once. Around 6% of the sample rests with the top ten.

This sequence was found in a man in his forties with acute COVID-19. The V and J genes are TRBV11-2 and TRBJ2-7; the D region possibly corresponds to TRBD1 (5 bases align). The sample was PBMCs or T cells enriched from blood (not recorded which). The nucleotide sequence reads as follows: TGTGCCAGCAGCGACAGACGCAGGGTACATGGAGACGAGCAGTACTTC. It encodes CASSDRRRVHGDEQYF.